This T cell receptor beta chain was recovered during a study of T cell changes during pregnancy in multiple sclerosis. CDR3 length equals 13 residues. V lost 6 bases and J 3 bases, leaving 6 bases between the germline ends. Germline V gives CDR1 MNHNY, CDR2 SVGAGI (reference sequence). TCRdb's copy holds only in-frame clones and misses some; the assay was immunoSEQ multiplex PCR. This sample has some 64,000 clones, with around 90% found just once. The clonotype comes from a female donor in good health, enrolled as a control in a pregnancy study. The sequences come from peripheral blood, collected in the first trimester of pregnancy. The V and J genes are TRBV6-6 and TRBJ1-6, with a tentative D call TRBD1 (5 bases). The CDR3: CASRDIYNSPLHF. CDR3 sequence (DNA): TGTGCCAGCAGGGACATCTATAATTCACCCCTCCACTTT.